The 32 T cell receptor beta chains below come from one sample, sequenced in a study of blood T cell repertoires in COVID-19. Generated by immunoSEQ multiplex PCR, the TCRdb table keeps only in-frame clones and is missing some. The sample has under 200,000 clones, roughly three quarters seen once. The sequencing sample was made of peripheral blood. The receptor source for this set is a man aged 55 to 70 with active or convalescent COVID-19.

This clone turned up a few times. The sample has other DNA sequences that encode this CDR3 too. CDR3 amino acids: CASRLLAGPNTGELFF. The DNA for the CDR3 is TGTGCCAGTAGGTTACTAGCGGGACCGAACACCGGGGAGCTGTTTTTT. The V gene is TRBV19, the J gene TRBJ2-2; TRBD2 matches 10 bases. From germline, CDR1 is LNHDA and CDR2 SQIVND (reference sequence). J gave up 0 bases and V 6 bases, and 4 bases lay outside the gene matches. This CDR3 has 16 residues.

This chain joins TRBV24-1 and TRBJ2-1; 10 bases line up with TRBD1. Germline V CDR1 and CDR2: KGHDR, SFDVKD. The CDR3 is made up of 15 amino acids. V shed 4 bases and J 4 bases; nucleotides not matched to a gene: 3. The CDR3 region is CATSDWTGGYNEQFF. CDR3 DNA: TGTGCCACCAGTGACTGGACAGGGGGGTACAATGAGCAGTTCTTC.

This rearrangement joins TRBV6-5 to TRBJ1-1; D ambiguous. CDR1 and CDR2 from the germline V gene are MNHEY and SVGAGI. CDR3 length: 15 residues. Trimming took 5 bases from V and 1 from J, leaving 14 bases between them. CDR3 DNA sequence: TGTGCCAGCAGTCCCCGCCGGGTGGGGAACACTGAAGCTTTCTTT. Translated, it gives CASSPRRVGNTEAFF.

The chain employs TRBV28 and TRBJ2-1, with 9 bases identical to TRBD2. This CDR3 has 12 residues. Germline-derived CDR1 and CDR2 are MDHEN and SYDVKM. The DNA for the CDR3 is TGTGCTCGCGGGAGGGGTGGAAATGAGCAGTTCTTC. Translation: CARGRGGNEQFF.

The CDR3 nucleotides are TGTGCCAGCCAACCCCGGGGAGGATCGGGAATCGGAGAGACCCAGTACTTC. Translated, it gives CASQPRGGSGIGETQYF. The chain couples TRBV2 to TRBJ2-5; D perhaps matches TRBD2 (6 bases). CDR1 SNHLY and CDR2 FYNNEI come from the germline V gene. Trimming stripped 8 bases from V and 4 bases from J, with 26 bases between. The CDR3 contains 17 residues.

The chain employs TRBV11-3 and TRBJ2-7; D remains unclear. V lost 5 bases to trimming and J lost 6 bases, with 11 bases between them. CDR1 and CDR2 (germline): SGHNT, YENEEA. This CDR3 region has 12 residues. The CDR3 nucleotides read TGTGCCAGCAGCCGGAGTGTGGGCGAGCAGTACTTC. It translates to CASSRSVGEQYF.

The V and J genes are TRBV10-3 and TRBJ1-2; 8 bases align to TRBD1. The germline V gene has CDR1 ENHRY and CDR2 SYGVKD. The CDR3 sequence is 15 residues long. The ends lost 6 bases at V and 0 bases at J; junction bases unmatched: 6. The CDR3 loop reads CAIRADRGANYGYTF. Written as DNA, the CDR3 is TGTGCCATCAGGGCAGACAGGGGCGCTAACTATGGCTACACCTTC.

This chain connects TRBV30 to TRBJ1-2, with 10 bases aligning to TRBD1. V trimming: 1 base; J trimming: 5 bases; junction bases outside the gene matches: 10. Germline V gene lookup returns CDR1 GTSNPN and CDR2 SVGIG (reference sequence). There are 16 residues in the CDR3. The DNA for the CDR3 is TGTGCCTGGAGTGCAGGACAGGGGGGAGGTAGATATGGCTACACCTTC. It translates to CAWSAGQGGGRYGYTF.

This chain joins TRBV29-1 and TRBJ2-1; TRBD2 matches 13 bases. The CDR3 is 18 amino acids. Germline CDR1 SQVTM, CDR2 ANQGSEA. After removal of 3 bases from V and 5 bases from J, the junction contained 13 bases not matched to a gene. CDR3 DNA: TGCAGCGTTGACCCTCTTTTGACTAGCGGGAGGTCCGACAATGAGCAGTTCTTC. It specifies CSVDPLLTSGRSDNEQFF.

This chain connects TRBV5-6 to TRBJ1-3, with a weak D call TRBD1 (6 bases). Trimming cost V 5 bases and J 3 bases, with 9 bases left between them. The CDR3 is made up of 13 amino acids. Germline CDR1 is SGHDT and CDR2 is YYEEEE. CDR3 coding DNA: TGTGCCAGCAGACAGGGTAATGGAAACACCATATATTTT. This translates into CASRQGNGNTIYF.

The chain employs TRBV6-1 and TRBJ1-2, with 7 bases fitting TRBD1. The length of the CDR3 is 14 residues. CDR1 and CDR2 from the germline V gene are MNHNS and SASEGT. Germline trimming cut 7 bases from V and 4 bases from J; bases unmatched to any gene: 9. Written as DNA, the CDR3 is TGTGCCAGCACCCTACTCCGGGACAGCTATGGCTACACCTTC. Encoded protein: CASTLLRDSYGYTF.

The chain's CDR3 is CAISESSQGSDTQYF. The CDR3, as DNA: TGTGCCATCAGTGAGTCGAGTCAGGGGTCAGATACGCAGTATTTT. The genes are TRBV10-3 and TRBJ2-3, with D possibly TRBD1 on 6 matching bases. Germline V gene data show CDR1 as ENHRY and CDR2 as SYGVKD. This CDR3 has 15 residues. V gave up 0 bases and J gave up 4 bases, with 11 bases separating them.

The V call is TRBV19, the J call TRBJ1-4; TRBD1 agrees at 8 bases. From germline, CDR1 is LNHDA and CDR2 SQIVND (reference sequence). The CDR3 is made up of 14 amino acids. Unmatched junction bases numbered 4, after V lost 4 bases and J lost 6 bases. In DNA, the CDR3 is TGTGCCAGTAGTAGGACAGGGTTGGATGAAAAACTGTTTTTT. This translates into CASSRTGLDEKLFF.

This chain links TRBV3-1 (or the pseudogene TRBV3-2) with TRBJ2-1; possibly TRBD2 for D (6 bases). Germline CDR1 reads LGHDT; CDR2 reads YNNKEL (reference sequence). The CDR3 consists of 16 residues. V lost 2 bases to trimming and J lost 8 bases, with 19 bases between them. The CDR3 loop is CASSQMRRGVGDEQFF. In DNA, the CDR3 is TGTGCCAGCAGCCAAATGAGGCGGGGAGTTGGGGATGAGCAGTTCTTC.

This clone has more than one count but fewer than ten. The chain joins TRBV5-4 to TRBJ2-5; D remains ambiguous. From germline, CDR1 is SGHNT and CDR2 YYREEE (reference sequence). Trimming took 1 base from V and 4 from J, leaving 8 bases between them. This CDR3 contains 13 residues. The CDR3 loop reads CASSLFRSETQYF. CDR3 bases: TGTGCCAGCAGCTTGTTTCGGTCAGAGACCCAGTACTTC. The full variable domain, rest sourced from reference TRBV5-4 and TRBJ2-5, is ETGVTQSPTHLIKTRGQQVTLRCSSQSGHNTVSWYQQALGQGPQFIFQYYREEENGRGNFPPRFSGLQFPNYSSELNVNALELDDSALYLCASSLFRSETQYFGPGTRLLVL.

The rearrangement links TRBV11-2 to TRBJ1-6; the match to TRBD1 covers 7 bases. CDR1 and CDR2 (germline): SGHAT, FQNNGV. The CDR3 consists of 14 residues. Trimming removed 2 bases from V and 6 bases from J; junction bases left unmatched: 1. In nucleotides, the CDR3 is TGTGCCAGCAGCTTAACAGGGGCTAATTCACCCCTCCACTTT. This translates into CASSLTGANSPLHF.

The chain combines TRBV28 with TRBJ1-1, with D unclear. This CDR3 has 11 amino acids. CDR1 is MDHEN and CDR2 is SYDVKM in the germline V gene. V shed 5 bases and J shed 5 bases, with 6 bases lying between them. CDR3 in DNA: TGTGCCAGCAGTGTCGTTACTGAAGCTTTCTTT. Its protein product is CASSVVTEAFF.

In DNA form, the CDR3 reads TGTGCCAGCAGCCCCGACTCCCGCACAGATACGCAGTATTTT. Amino acids: CASSPDSRTDTQYF. The genes are TRBV9 and TRBJ2-3; D unresolved. The V and J ends lost 4 bases and 1 base respectively, with 10 bases between them. Germline V gene lookup returns CDR1 SGDLS and CDR2 YYNGEE. The CDR3 has 14 amino acids.

The chain links TRBV7-8 to TRBJ2-7, with 13 bases matching TRBD2. The CDR3 length is 18 residues. Trimming removed 5 bases from V and 2 bases from J; junction bases left unmatched: 12. From germline, CDR1 is SGHVS and CDR2 FQNEAQ. The CDR3 DNA reads TGTGCCAGCAGCCGTACCTCCTTGACTAGCGGGAGGACCTACGAGCAGTACTTC. Protein sequence: CASSRTSLTSGRTYEQYF.

The chain recombines TRBV24-1 with TRBJ2-2; weak D call: TRBD2 (5 bases). The ends were cut back, 4 bases at V and 1 base at J, with 9 bases in the middle. The V gene's germline CDR1 is KGHDR and CDR2 SFDVKD. The CDR3 is 15 amino acids. The DNA of the CDR3 is TGTGCCACCAGTGAACTCGGACTGAACACCGGGGAGCTGTTTTTT. Its translation: CATSELGLNTGELFF.

In its sample, this clone was seen once. The chain is built from TRBV9 and TRBJ2-2; possibly TRBD2 for D (6 bases). The CDR3 has 16 amino acids. V lost 2 bases to trimming and J lost 2 bases, with 13 bases between them. Germline lookup yields CDR1 SGDLS and CDR2 YYNGEE. In DNA form, the CDR3 reads TGTGCCAGCAGCGTTTTTCCTAGCGCTAACACCGGGGAGCTGTTTTTT. This encodes CASSVFPSANTGELFF.

As DNA, the CDR3 is TGTGCCAGCAGTTACTCGCGGGACCGTCGGGGGGGCACAGATACGCAGTATTTT. Translated: CASSYSRDRRGGTDTQYF. The V gene is TRBV6-2 or TRBV6-3, the J gene TRBJ2-3; 7 nucleotides agree with TRBD2. This CDR3 spans 18 amino acids. Germline V gene lookup returns CDR1 MNHEY and CDR2 SVGEGT. J was trimmed by 1 base and V by 0 bases; bases with no gene match: 10.

This clone is a singleton in its sample. Other DNA sequences in the sample encode the same CDR3. J is TRBJ1-1 and V is TRBV12-3 or TRBV12-4; a possible D gene is TRBD1 (6 bases). The CDR3 covers 13 residues. Trimming pared 6 bases from V and 1 base from J, leaving 9 bases between. DNA for the CDR3: TGTGCCAGCAGCCTGACAGGGAACACTGAAGCTTTCTTT. It codes for CASSLTGNTEAFF.

The gene calls are TRBV2 and TRBJ1-5, with 8 nucleotides matching TRBD1. CDR3 length equals 13 residues. Unmatched junction bases numbered 5, after V lost 6 bases and J lost 7 bases. Germline CDR1 reads SNHLY; CDR2 reads FYNNEI. The CDR3 protein is CASSSRGPQPQHF. The CDR3 coding sequence is TGTGCCAGCAGCAGCAGGGGGCCACAGCCCCAGCATTTT.

The chain has TRBV5-1 and TRBJ2-1; TRBD2 matches at 12 bases. J was trimmed by 8 bases and V by 4 bases; bases with no gene match: 13. There are 17 residues in the CDR3. CDR1 is SGHRS, CDR2 YFSETQ, per germline. The DNA for the CDR3 is TGCGCCAGCAGCCCAGGAAACCCGGGACTAGCGGGTCATGAGCAGTTCTTC. Encoded protein: CASSPGNPGLAGHEQFF.

The rearrangement links TRBV18 to TRBJ2-7; 9 nucleotides match TRBD2. Trimming cost V 5 bases and J 0 bases; bases outside gene matches: 5. CDR3 length: 15 amino acids. Germline V CDR1 and CDR2: KGHSH, LQKENI. CDR3 region: CASSISGRFSYEQYF. DNA of the CDR3: TGTGCCAGCTCAATAAGCGGGAGGTTCTCCTACGAGCAGTACTTC.

The genes are TRBV7-7 and TRBJ2-2; TRBD2 is a possible D gene (5 bases). Trimming pared 3 bases from V and 4 bases from J, leaving 21 bases between. The CDR3 sequence is 18 residues long. In germline, CDR1 is SSHAT, CDR2 FNYEAQ (reference sequence). The chain's CDR3 is CASSLAAVSGWRTGELFF. Here the CDR3 DNA reads TGTGCCAGCAGCTTGGCCGCCGTTTCGGGGTGGCGCACCGGGGAGCTGTTTTTT.

The CDR3 nucleotides read TGTGCCAGCAGCCCGGGGTTTCCCGGGGAGCTGTTTTTT. Its protein is CASSPGFPGELFF. The gene calls are TRBV7-2 and TRBJ2-2; D might be TRBD2 (5 bases). This CDR3 contains 13 residues. Per germline, CDR1 SGHTA and CDR2 FQGNSA. Trimming shortened V by 5 bases and J by 6 bases, and 10 bases separated the two germline ends.

The chain employs TRBV4-1 and TRBJ2-1, with no clear D. Germline-derived CDR1 and CDR2 are MGHRA and YSYEKL. There are 14 residues in the CDR3. V lost 3 bases and J 4 bases, leaving 10 bases between the germline ends. The CDR3 spells CASSHQVDYNEQFF. CDR3 nucleotides: TGCGCCAGCAGCCATCAGGTAGATTACAATGAGCAGTTCTTC.

V usage is TRBV7-2 and J usage is TRBJ2-1, with a weak D call TRBD2 (6 bases). V lost 5 bases and J lost 6, with 29 bases in between. CDR1 and CDR2 (germline): SGHTA, FQGNSA. The CDR3 totals 19 residues. The CDR3 protein is CASSTQAGLTGVVGNEQFF. The CDR3 bases are TGTGCCAGCAGCACCCAGGCCGGATTAACGGGAGTTGTGGGCAATGAGCAGTTCTTC. Variable domain in full (rest from reference TRBV7-2 and TRBJ2-1): GAGVSQSPSNKVTEKGKDVELRCDPISGHTALYWYRQSLGQGLEFLIYFQGNSAPDKSGLPSDRFSAERTGGSVSTLTIQRTQQEDSAVYLCASSTQAGLTGVVGNEQFFGPGTRLTVL.

The chain combines TRBV21-1 with TRBJ2-7; TRBD1 was called by the table and not checked on the DNA. TRBV21-1 constitutes a pseudogene. CDR3 length: 15 residues. The CDR3 DNA sequence: TGTGCCAGCAGTAGACGTCCGGGACAGGCCTACGAGCAGTACTTC. Its protein product is CASSRRPGQAYEQYF.

The rearrangement links TRBV19 to TRBJ2-3, with 12 bases matching TRBD2. The trim removed 7 bases at V and 3 bases at J, leaving 8 bases unmatched. The germline gives CDR1 LNHDA, CDR2 SQIVND (reference sequence). The CDR3 length is 16 residues. The CDR3 DNA reads TGTGCCAGTAAGAGGCTAGCGGGAGGGGGAACAGATACGCAGTATTTT. As protein: CASKRLAGGGTDTQYF.